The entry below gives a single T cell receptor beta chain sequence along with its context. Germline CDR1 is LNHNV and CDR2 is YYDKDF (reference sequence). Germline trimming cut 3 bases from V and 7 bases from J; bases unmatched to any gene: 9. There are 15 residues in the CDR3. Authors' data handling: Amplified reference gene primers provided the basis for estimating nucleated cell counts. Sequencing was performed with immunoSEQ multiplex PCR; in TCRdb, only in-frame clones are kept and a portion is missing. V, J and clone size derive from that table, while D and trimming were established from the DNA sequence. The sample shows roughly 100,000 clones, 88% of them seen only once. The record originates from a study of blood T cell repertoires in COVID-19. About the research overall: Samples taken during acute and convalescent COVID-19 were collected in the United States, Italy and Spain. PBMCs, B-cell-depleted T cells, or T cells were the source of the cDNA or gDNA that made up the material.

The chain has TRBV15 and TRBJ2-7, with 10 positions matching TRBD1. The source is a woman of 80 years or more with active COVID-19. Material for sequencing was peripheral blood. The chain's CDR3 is CATSRSRDRGEEQYF. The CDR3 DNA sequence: TGTGCCACCAGCAGGTCGAGGGACAGGGGAGAGGAGCAGTACTTC.